This TCR beta chain came from a study of technical replicates of blood from a handful of donors. Produced via immunoSEQ multiplex PCR; TCRdb's table is partial and in-frame only. The data show over 80,000 clones, about 95% seen once. Looked up from germline, CDR1 is DFQATT and CDR2 is SNEGSKA (reference sequence). The V end lost 6 bases, the J end lost 2 bases, and 7 bases lay between the germline ends. CDR3 length: 11 residues. Sequencing input: T cells isolated from PBMCs. This TCR was recovered from a human donor in good health. The rearrangement joins TRBV20-1 to TRBJ1-2, with D possibly being TRBD1 (6 bases). This chain's CDR3 is CSAGQNYGYTF. The DNA of the CDR3 is TGCAGTGCGGGACAAAACTATGGCTACACCTTC.